These 13 T cell receptor beta chains came from one sample sequenced in a study of T cell repertoires in cytomegalovirus infection (dated 2019 in TCRdb). Reads for this sample came from an Illumina HiSeq 1500. The public reads were run again by TCRdb, first through fastp at Q25 and then through MiXCR, and only productive beta chains were kept. Under each unique CDR3 protein, matching rows form one entry showing the most common genes and DNA. Within this sample are roughly 920,000 distinct CDR3 sequences, with about 33% of them counted one time only. In total, the top ten clones hold roughly 13% of the sample. These receptors lack a known antigen. In the paper's terms, the treatment or condition label means: in vitro stimulation with specific CMV peptide epitopes to enrich CMV-specific T cells. The source was cultured CD8+ T cells from PBMCs, collected from culture after CMV antigen stimulation. These receptors came from a human donor in good health (CMV status not recorded). Some clones in this sample may be carry-over from other donors' samples.

This clonotype has a handful of counts. The rearrangement links TRBV19 to TRBJ1-1; TRBD1 matches 7 bases. V lost 6 bases to trimming and J lost 0 bases; unmatched junction nucleotides: 4. There are 14 residues in the CDR3. Looked up from germline, CDR1 is LNHDA and CDR2 is SQIVND (reference sequence). In nucleotides, the CDR3 is TGTGCCAGTAGGCAGGGACAGTTGAACACTGAAGCTTTCTTT. Its protein product is CASRQGQLNTEAFF.

This chain connects TRBV4-1 to TRBJ2-3; perhaps TRBD1 as D (6 bases). V lost 6 bases and J lost 3, with 16 bases in between. The germline V gene encodes CDR1 MGHRA and CDR2 YSYEKL. The length of the CDR3 is 15 residues. The CDR3 region is CASREAQGWTDTQYF. The CDR3 DNA sequence: TGCGCCAGCAGGGAGGCACAGGGATGGACAGATACGCAGTATTTT.

V is TRBV27 and J is TRBJ1-2, with 10 bases that match TRBD1. The V and J ends lost 7 bases and 8 bases, in that order; junction bases with no gene match: 7. From germline, CDR1 is MNHEY and CDR2 SMNVEV (reference sequence). CDR3 length equals 13 residues. CDR3 DNA: TGTGCCAGCAAAGACAGGGGGCGAGACGGCTACACCTTC. Translating gives CASKDRGRDGYTF.

The chain employs TRBV5-1 and TRBJ2-2; no definite D call. Germline V gene lookup returns CDR1 SGHRS and CDR2 YFSETQ. This CDR3 spans 14 amino acids. Trimming stripped 3 bases from V and 4 bases from J, with 10 bases between. The CDR3 coding sequence is TGCGCCAGCAGCTACCTTGTCAGCACCGGGGAGCTGTTTTTT. This gives the protein CASSYLVSTGELFF. The whole variable domain, filled in from reference TRBV5-1 and TRBJ2-2, reads KAGVTQTPRYLIKTRGQQVTLSCSPISGHRSVSWYQQTPGQGLQFLFEYFSETQRNKGNFPGRFSGRQFSNSRSEMNVSTLELGDSALYLCASSYLVSTGELFFGEGSRLTVL.

The chain carries TRBV15 and TRBJ2-1; tentatively, D is TRBD1 (7 bases). V dropped 4 bases and J dropped 7 bases, with 17 bases sitting between them. CDR3 length equals 15 residues. The germline gives CDR1 LNHNV, CDR2 YYDKDF (reference sequence). The CDR3 sequence is CATSIGGGAGNEQFF. CDR3 DNA: TGTGCCACCAGCATAGGAGGGGGCGCGGGGAATGAGCAGTTCTTC.

This chain connects TRBV7-6 to TRBJ2-1, with D maybe TRBD1 (5 bases). The V gene's germline CDR1 is SGHVS and CDR2 FNYEAQ. This CDR3 is built from 17 residues. V gave up 0 bases and J gave up 5 bases, with 17 bases separating them. The CDR3 region is CASSLAWGRHENNEQFF. For the CDR3, the DNA is TGTGCCAGCAGCTTAGCCTGGGGCCGTCATGAGAACAATGAGCAGTTCTTC. Supplemented by reference TRBV7-6 and TRBJ2-1, the full variable domain reads GAGVSQSPRYKVTKRGQDVALRCDPISGHVSLYWYRQALGQGPEFLTYFNYEAQQDKSGLPNDRFSAERPEGSISTLTIQRTEQRDSAMYRCASSLAWGRHENNEQFFGPGTRLTVL.

There are many counts of this clonotype. The chain uses TRBV6-1 and TRBJ2-7, with TRBD1 matching 7 bases. Germline V gene data show CDR1 as MNHNS and CDR2 as SASEGT. The V segment lost 6 bases and the J segment 2 bases; nucleotides outside the gene matches: 7. The CDR3 has 14 residues. The CDR3 protein is CASRETGPPYEQYF. The CDR3 DNA is TGTGCCAGCAGGGAGACAGGGCCCCCCTACGAGCAGTACTTC.

This sequence joins TRBV5-6 and TRBJ2-7; D unclear. Germline values: CDR1 SGHDT, CDR2 YYEEEE. The CDR3 is 14 residues long. Trimming removed 4 bases at V and 5 bases at J, with 16 bases between. This CDR3 is CASSGAERPNEQYF. The CDR3 bases are TGTGCCAGCAGCGGCGCGGAGCGTCCTAACGAGCAGTACTTC.

The table lists this clonotype with a few counts. The chain carries TRBV6-8 and TRBJ2-7; 7 bases agree with TRBD1. V was pared by 2 bases and J by 3 bases, with 7 bases of the junction left unmatched. The CDR3 covers 15 residues. The germline gives CDR1 MNHGY, CDR2 SAAAGT. Here the CDR3 reads CASSYAQGLFYEQYF. The CDR3 region has the DNA TGTGCCAGCAGTTACGCACAGGGGTTATTCTACGAGCAGTACTTC.

The CDR3 is CSVDQDRGGYTF. The CDR3 bases are TGCAGCGTCGATCAGGACAGGGGCGGCTACACCTTC. The chain carries TRBV29-1 and TRBJ1-2; TRBD1 aligns across 9 bases. In germline, CDR1 is SQVTM, CDR2 ANQGSEA. V lost 6 bases and J lost 8; bases outside the gene matches: 7. The CDR3 runs 12 residues.

This clonotype has ten or more counts. The chain has TRBV6-5 and TRBJ2-1, with TRBD2 as a possible D gene (6 bases). The V end was cut by 1 base, the J end by 7 bases, with 14 bases between. This CDR3 has 15 amino acids. Germline V gives CDR1 MNHEY, CDR2 SVGAGI. CDR3 residues: CASSYFGGTENEQFF. CDR3 nucleotide sequence: TGTGCCAGCAGTTACTTTGGGGGGACTGAGAATGAGCAGTTCTTC.

The chain couples TRBV24-1 to TRBJ2-2, with D perhaps matching TRBD1 or TRBD2 (5 bases each). V was cut by 4 bases and J by 1 base, with 12 bases left in between. The germline gives CDR1 KGHDR, CDR2 SFDVKD. The CDR3 runs 16 residues. The CDR3 is CATSETGTGNTGELFF. DNA of the CDR3: TGTGCCACCAGTGAAACCGGGACGGGGAACACCGGGGAGCTGTTTTTT.

This chain connects TRBV19 to TRBJ2-7, with D possibly being TRBD2 (5 bases). V lost 5 bases to trimming and J lost 12 bases, with 20 bases between them. The CDR3 consists of 13 residues. The germline gives CDR1 LNHDA, CDR2 SQIVND (reference sequence). CDR3: CASSPPLDWAMYF. The DNA for the CDR3 is TGTGCCAGTAGTCCACCTTTGGACTGGGCTATGTACTTC.